These T cell receptor beta chains were read from a single sample in a study of T cell responses to AZD1222 COVID-19 vaccine. This table comes from immunoSEQ multiplex PCR, and its TCRdb copy is limited to in-frame clones, with some not included. The sample shows 150,000 or so clones, about 91% of them seen only once. This material consisted of peripheral blood, taken on day 0 of AZD1222 vaccination. The source is an adult in good health. The CDR3 runs from the conserved cysteine through the conserved F or W. Each record gives: V gene, J gene, clone size, D gene, CDR3 DNA, CDR3 protein. The D gene is left open where the match is weak. The listing skips clone size in some rows; elsewhere it reads once, few, many or a size class.

TRBV7-8	TRBJ1-1	-	-	TGTGCCAGCAGCGAGGACATCATTGGGGCTTTCTTT	CASSEDIIGAFF
TRBV27	TRBJ2-2	once	-	TGTGCCAGCAGTCCCTGGAACACCGGGGAGCTGTTTTTT	CASSPWNTGELFF
TRBV5-1	TRBJ2-1	-	-	TGCGCCAGCAGTAGGGGCGCTGAGCAGTTCTTC	CASSRGAEQFF
TRBV4-3	TRBJ1-5	-	-	TGCGCCAGCAGCCAAGGCTGGAATCAGCCCCAGCATTTT	CASSQGWNQPQHF
TRBV11-3	TRBJ1-1	-	-	TGTGCCAGCAGCTTAGAGATGAACACTGAAGCTTTCTTT	CASSLEMNTEAFF
TRBV9	TRBJ2-1	-	TRBD2	TGTGCCAGCAGCGTCCCGGGACTAGGGGATGAGCAGTTCTTC	CASSVPGLGDEQFF
TRBV5-1	TRBJ1-3	once	-	TGCGCCAGCAGCTTGGACTTCACAGGGTTTAACACCATATATTTT	CASSLDFTGFNTIYF
TRBV10-3	TRBJ2-2	few	TRBD2	TGTGCCATCAGTGAATCGGGGGGAAACACCGGGGAGCTGTTTTTT	CAISESGGNTGELFF
TRBV5-1	TRBJ2-5	-	TRBD1	TGCGCCAGCAGCTTGGCCGGGTACAGGGGGACGGAGACCCAGTACTTC	CASSLAGYRGTETQYF
TRBV7-9	TRBJ1-1	once	-	TGTGCCAGCAGCTTTAATAAGGGCATAAGGCACGCTTTCTTT	CASSFNKGIRHAFF
TRBV6-1	TRBJ1-5	-	-	TGTGCCAGCAGTGAAGCGCTGGGGGGACATCAGCCCCAGCATTTT	CASSEALGGHQPQHF
TRBV5-5	TRBJ2-5	once	-	TGTGCCAGCAGCGGGACGGAGTACCAAGAGACCCAGTACTTC	CASSGTEYQETQYF
TRBV30	TRBJ1-6	-	TRBD1	TGTGCCTGGAGTGGAGGTCAGGGGGGTTCACCCCTCCACTTT	CAWSGGQGGSPLHF
TRBV7-8	TRBJ2-5	-	TRBD2	TGTGCCAGCAGCTTAGGGACTAGCAAAGAGACCCAGTACTTC	CASSLGTSKETQYF
TRBV14	TRBJ2-7	-	-	TGTGCCAGCAGCCTCGGTGTGGGGACCTACGAGCAGTACTTC	CASSLGVGTYEQYF
TRBV7-8	TRBJ2-6	-	-	TGTGCCAGCAGTCCAGCGGGTTCCTTACTCTCTGGGGCCAACGTCCTGACTTTC	CASSPAGSLLSGANVLTF
TRBV14	TRBJ1-1	once	-	TGTGCCAGCAGCGCGGGGCATGAAGCTTTCTTT	CASSAGHEAFF
TRBV9	TRBJ1-5	-	-	TGTGCCAGCAGCCCCCACGCGAGTAGCAATCAGCCCCAGCATTTT	CASSPHASSNQPQHF
TRBV28	TRBJ1-2	-	-	TGTGCCAGCAGTATTTACCCGACGACGGGTGGCTACACCTTC	CASSIYPTTGGYTF
TRBV11-1	TRBJ2-7	-	-	TGTGCCAGCAGCTTAGTAACAGGGCTAAGCTCCTACGAGCAGTACTTC	CASSLVTGLSSYEQYF
TRBV30	TRBJ2-3	-	-	TGTGCCTGGAGTCGGACGAAGACCGAAAGCACAGATACGCAGTATTTT	CAWSRTKTESTDTQYF
TRBV29-1	TRBJ1-1	-	-	TGCAGCGCCGCTTTGATACCTGCTATGAACACTGAAGCTTTCTTT	CSAALIPAMNTEAFF
TRBV7-2	TRBJ1-1	-	-	TGTGCCAGCAGCTCACAGGGAACTGAAGCTTTCTTT	CASSSQGTEAFF
TRBV6-2/TRBV6-3	TRBJ1-5	-	-	TGTGCCAGCAGTTACTCCGGCGGGACGCATCAGCCCCAGCATTTT	CASSYSGGTHQPQHF
TRBV5-8	TRBJ2-7	-	-	TGTGCCAGCAGCTTGGAGGGGTTCTGGGACGAGCAGTACTTC	CASSLEGFWDEQYF
TRBV12-3/TRBV12-4	TRBJ1-1	-	-	TGTGCCAGCAGTTACGGGGTTTGGGGGGCTTTCTTT	CASSYGVWGAFF
TRBV7-3	TRBJ2-2	-	TRBD1	TGTGCCAGCAGCTTAATAGCAGGGGGCCCCGGGGAGCTGTTTTTT	CASSLIAGGPGELFF
TRBV7-3	TRBJ2-3	-	-	TGTGCCAGCAGCTTACCCGGGGGAGATACGCAGTATTTT	CASSLPGGDTQYF
TRBV2	TRBJ2-2	-	-	TGTGCCAGCAGTCGACTGGTTAACACCGGGGAGCTGTTTTTT	CASSRLVNTGELFF
TRBV28	TRBJ1-2	once	TRBD1	TGTGCCACCGTAGACAGGGAGGTTGGCTACACCTTC	CATVDREVGYTF
TRBV14	TRBJ1-4	-	-	TGTGCCAGCAGCCAAGGCAAGGGTTCGGGGTATAATGAAAAACTGTTTTTT	CASSQGKGSGYNEKLFF
TRBV12-5	TRBJ2-2	-	TRBD2	TGTGCTAGTGGGGTGACTAGCGGGAACGTAAACACCGGGGAGCTATTTTTT	CASGVTSGNVNTGELFF